The TCR beta chain under discussion was sequenced for a study of CD8 T cells in Susac syndrome (dated by TCRdb to about 2019). Turning to the overall study: Among the Susac syndrome patients who were sequenced, clinically active disease was present in about 6 and clinical remission was observed in under ten. At the time of blood withdrawal, Susac syndrome patients were either therapy-naive, taking corticosteroids (with some also receiving IVIg), or on IVIg alone. Repertoire sequencing was used to test whether CD8+ T cell activation and differentiation in Susac syndrome was antigen driven. The paper's findings and limits, for the study overall: The number of individuals in the TCR sequencing and HLA analysis was recognized as being relatively small. In patients with Susac syndrome, the CD4+ T cell repertoire showed no detectable clonal expansion.

The CDR1 and CDR2 encoded by the germline V gene (reference sequence) are LGHDT and YNNKEL. Trimming takes 0 bases from V and 5 bases from J, and the germline ends sit 16 bases apart. The CDR3 has 17 amino acids, counting the end cysteine and phenylalanine. Here the CDR3 DNA is all that survives: 51 bases in frame from base 1. To note about this clonotype: Its antigen specificity is not known. Qualities for individual bases were not recorded, and no much larger clone is one base off.

RNA was extracted using the RNeasy kit, and about 0.45 to 1 microgram was reverse transcribed with random hexamers. The immunoSEQ multiplex PCR assay, which covers 54 Vbeta and 13 Jbeta segments, was used to amplify TCR beta CDR3 regions. To correct PCR amplification bias, a synthetic template baseline was used for both primer optimization and computational correction. The paper's processing steps were these. Reads were assigned to V, D and J genes according to IMGT and analyzed in immunoSEQ Analyzer, with only productive sequences retained. Clonality was computed as one minus Shannon entropy normalized by log2 of the number of productive unique sequences. Public and private clones were assessed among the 100 most prevalent clones of each patient and control. A clone was defined as Susac-specific if it was absent from the healthy and MS cohorts, from some 1,100 published viral clones and from other ImmuneACCESS disease sequences. In TCRdb, the public reads were trimmed at Q25 with fastp and aligned with MiXCR, with productive beta chains retained. Every CDR3 protein is listed once, alongside the most common genes and DNA of its rows. These V and J calls originate from TCRdb's pipeline instead of the authors' own analysis. The table for this sample lists approximately 190,000 distinct CDR3 sequences; about 94% of them were counted only once. 0.098% of the sample goes to the ten largest clones.

High-throughput TCR beta sequencing profiled peripheral blood CD8+ and CD4+ T cells from healthy donors, Susac syndrome patients and multiple sclerosis patients. Susac syndrome patients met recently defined diagnostic criteria for definite or probable disease. Bulk CD8+ and CD4+ T cells were purified by magnetic negative isolation, whereas CD8+ TEMRA cells were enriched by FACS. Blood was collected in EDTA tubes and processed within 24 hours, with PBMCs isolated through density gradient centrifugation. PBMCs intended for TCR sequencing were cryopreserved in liquid nitrogen and were subsequently thawed in a 37 degrees C water bath. Purity of sorted or isolated CD4+, CD8+ and CD8+ TEMRA cells was at least 90%.

Sequencing was performed on CD4+ T cells from PBMCs. The chain couples TRBV3-1 to TRBJ2-2, with TRBD2 as a weak D call on 5 bases. This TCR was sampled from a human donor with Susac syndrome. The DNA is as follows: TGTGCCAGCAGCCAAGATGCTAGGCCGTCGGGGACCGGGGAGCTGTTTTTT. Translated, this gives CASSQDARPSGTGELFF.